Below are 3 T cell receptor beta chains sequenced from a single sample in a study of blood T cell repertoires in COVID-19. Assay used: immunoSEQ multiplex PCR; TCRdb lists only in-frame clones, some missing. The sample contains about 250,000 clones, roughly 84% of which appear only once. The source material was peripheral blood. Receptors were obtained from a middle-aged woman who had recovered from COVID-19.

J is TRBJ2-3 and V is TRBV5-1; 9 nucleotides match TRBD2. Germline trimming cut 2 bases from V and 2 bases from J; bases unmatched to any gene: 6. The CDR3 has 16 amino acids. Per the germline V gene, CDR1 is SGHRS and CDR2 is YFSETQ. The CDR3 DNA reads TGCGCCAGCAGCTTAGGCGCGGGGGGGGTCACAGATACGCAGTATTTT. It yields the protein CASSLGAGGVTDTQYF.

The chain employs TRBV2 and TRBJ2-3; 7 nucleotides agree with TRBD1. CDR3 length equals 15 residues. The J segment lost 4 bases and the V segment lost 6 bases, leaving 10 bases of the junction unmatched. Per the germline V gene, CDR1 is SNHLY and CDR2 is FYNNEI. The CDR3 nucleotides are TGTGCCAGCAGGGACCCAAGGCAGGGGGCAGATACGCAGTATTTT. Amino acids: CASRDPRQGADTQYF. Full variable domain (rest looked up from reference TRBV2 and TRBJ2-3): EPEVTQTPSHQVTQMGQEVILRCVPISNHLYFYWYRQILGQKVEFLVSFYNNEISEKSEIFDDQFSVERPDGSNFTLKIRSTKLEDSAMYFCASRDPRQGADTQYFGPGTRLTVL.

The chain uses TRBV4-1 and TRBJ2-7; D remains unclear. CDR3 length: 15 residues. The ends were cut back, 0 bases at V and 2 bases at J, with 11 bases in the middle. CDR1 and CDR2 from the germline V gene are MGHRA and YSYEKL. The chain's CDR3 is CASSQELSRAYEQYF. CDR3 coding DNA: TGCGCCAGCAGCCAAGAACTGAGCCGGGCCTACGAGCAGTACTTC.